The clone carrying this T cell receptor beta chain occurred once. Its cognate antigen is unknown. The data were obtained in a study of cytomegalovirus exposure and HLA in healthy donors. Broader study findings: An analysis done earlier found most TCR beta V segments productive about 90% or about 30% of the time. On later analysis, the bulk of CMV-associated TCR beta chains appeared to be HLA-restricted. Solely CMV serostatus was available to characterize immune exposure.

Both 60 Vbeta primers and 13 Jbeta primers went into the PCR. Here immunoSEQ multiplex PCR was the method, and the copy in TCRdb shows in-frame clones only, minus some. The table lists about 130,000 clones, more than 80% of them singletons. Sequenced: PBMCs. The origin of this receptor is a woman aged 30 to 39 in good health and CMV-seropositive.

CDR3 loop: CASSLDRNFGELFF. The CDR3 nucleotides are TGTGCCAGCAGCTTGGACAGGAACTTCGGGGAGCTGTTTTTT. This chain joins TRBV5-6 and TRBJ2-2, with D perhaps TRBD1 (5 bases). The V and J ends lost 0 bases and 7 bases respectively, with 10 bases between them. The CDR3 loop spans 14 amino acids. The germline CDR1 and CDR2 sequences are SGHDT and YYEEEE.